The TCR beta chain under discussion was sequenced for a study of Ad26.COV2.S vaccination and SARS-CoV-2 variants. Study in general: Trial arm assignment for the donor was COV1001 Ad26.COV2.S.

As to treatment: 15 to 20 received Ad26.COV2.S at low or high dose, single or two shots; a few received placebo; per-sample allocation not given. All samples were drawn on day 63, counting from the first vaccine or placebo injection. A remark on this clone: Its antigen is undetermined.

Findings and limits, study-wide: Recipients of either vaccine or placebo displayed similar breadth of non-spike TCRs. Spike-specific responses of CD8+ and CD4+ T cells were reported to display substantial breadth after vaccination.

The method was immunoSEQ multiplex PCR; TCRdb's version includes in-frame clones alone and lacks a portion of them. This sample has around 450,000 clones, with 90% found just once. Trimming took 3 bases from V and 4 from J, leaving 13 bases between them. CDR1 is LNHDA and CDR2 is SQIVND in the germline V gene (reference sequence). This CDR3 is 15 amino acids long. The receptor was derived from a person between 18 and 65 years old who received the Ad26.COV2.S COVID-19 vaccine or a placebo. This chain joins TRBV19 and TRBJ1-3; D ambiguous. The specimen comprised peripheral blood, sampled in a trial of Ad26.COV2.S vaccine versus placebo. The CDR3, as DNA: TGTGCCAGTAGTATCAACCAGCTCGCGGGAAACACCATATATTTT. Protein: CASSINQLAGNTIYF.